Listed below are T cell receptor beta chains from one sample, sequenced in a study of blood T cell repertoires in COVID-19. The repertoire was sequenced with immunoSEQ multiplex PCR; TCRdb's copy has only in-frame clones and lacks some. Seen here are about 81,000 clones, around 82% observed once, and the top ten hold approximately 7.3%. Sequencing used peripheral blood. These receptors originate from a human donor in a cohort sampled during active COVID-19. Both conserved end residues are part of each CDR3. A D gene is named only where the DNA matches it firmly. The size entry is marked missing in some rows and otherwise reads once, few, many or a size class.

D gene: -; V gene: TRBV27; clone size: -; J gene: TRBJ1-2; CDR3 protein: CASRDGGGGHAYGYTF; CDR3 DNA: TGTGCCAGCAGAGATGGGGGAGGGGGTCATGCTTATGGCTACACCTTC
D gene: -; V gene: TRBV7-8; clone size: -; J gene: TRBJ2-6; CDR3 protein: CASSRRQWVQSGANVLTF; CDR3 DNA: TGTGCCAGCAGCCGGCGACAATGGGTACAATCTGGGGCCAACGTCCTGACTTTC
D gene: -; V gene: TRBV11-2; clone size: -; J gene: TRBJ1-2; CDR3 protein: CASSLGTVNYGYTF; CDR3 DNA: TGTGCCAGCAGCTTAGGGACAGTTAACTATGGCTACACCTTC
D gene: -; V gene: TRBV19; clone size: -; J gene: TRBJ2-7; CDR3 protein: CASSIGRGAYEQYF; CDR3 DNA: TGTGCCAGTAGTATTGGCAGGGGGGCGTACGAGCAGTACTTC
D gene: -; V gene: TRBV5-1; clone size: -; J gene: TRBJ2-2; CDR3 protein: CASSLLGNTGELFF; CDR3 DNA: TGCGCCAGCAGCTTGCTCGGGAACACCGGGGAGCTGTTTTTT
D gene: -; V gene: TRBV18; clone size: -; J gene: TRBJ2-3; CDR3 protein: CASSPRKTSTDTQYF; CDR3 DNA: TGTGCCAGCTCACCGAGAAAGACTAGCACAGATACGCAGTATTTT
D gene: -; V gene: TRBV6-1; clone size: few; J gene: TRBJ2-5; CDR3 protein: CASSEAKNSGFLETQYF; CDR3 DNA: TGTGCCAGCAGTGAAGCCAAAAATTCGGGGTTCTTGGAGACCCAGTACTTC
D gene: TRBD2; V gene: TRBV27; clone size: -; J gene: TRBJ2-1; CDR3 protein: CASSFLRTSGGDNEQFF; CDR3 DNA: TGTGCCAGCAGTTTTCTCAGGACTAGCGGGGGAGACAATGAGCAGTTCTTC
D gene: TRBD1; V gene: TRBV3-1/TRBV3-2; clone size: few; J gene: TRBJ2-6; CDR3 protein: CASSSYGTGGTGANVLTF; CDR3 DNA: TGTGCCAGCAGCAGTTATGGGACAGGGGGAACTGGGGCCAACGTCCTGACTTTC
D gene: TRBD2; V gene: TRBV7-9; clone size: -; J gene: TRBJ2-7; CDR3 protein: CASSELAGGYEQYF; CDR3 DNA: TGTGCCAGCAGCGAACTAGCGGGGGGTTACGAGCAGTACTTC
D gene: -; V gene: TRBV4-2; clone size: -; J gene: TRBJ1-3; CDR3 protein: CASSQGGGDGNTIYF; CDR3 DNA: TGTGCCAGCAGCCAAGGTGGGGGGGATGGAAACACCATATATTTT
D gene: -; V gene: TRBV4-2; clone size: -; J gene: TRBJ2-1; CDR3 protein: CASSQDLRRDPGNEQFF; CDR3 DNA: TGTGCCAGCAGCCAAGATTTAAGGAGAGACCCGGGCAATGAGCAGTTCTTC
D gene: TRBD1; V gene: TRBV5-1; clone size: -; J gene: TRBJ1-1; CDR3 protein: CASSLDTGQGKAFF; CDR3 DNA: TGCGCCAGCAGCTTGGACACCGGACAGGGGAAAGCTTTCTTT
D gene: -; V gene: TRBV5-1; clone size: -; J gene: TRBJ2-2; CDR3 protein: CASSLVPGATGELFF; CDR3 DNA: TGCGCCAGCAGCTTGGTCCCAGGCGCCACCGGGGAGCTGTTTTTT
D gene: TRBD1; V gene: TRBV5-5; clone size: -; J gene: TRBJ1-2; CDR3 protein: CASSLGTGGSYGYTF; CDR3 DNA: TGTGCCAGCAGCTTGGGGACAGGGGGAAGCTATGGCTACACCTTC
D gene: -; V gene: TRBV19; clone size: -; J gene: TRBJ2-7; CDR3 protein: CASSGAGEQYF; CDR3 DNA: TGTGCCTCGTCTGGGGCCGGCGAGCAGTACTTC
D gene: -; V gene: TRBV19; clone size: -; J gene: TRBJ1-1; CDR3 protein: CASSPSGVVTEAFF; CDR3 DNA: TGTGCCAGTAGTCCGAGCGGGGTGGTCACTGAAGCTTTCTTT
D gene: TRBD1; V gene: TRBV19; clone size: -; J gene: TRBJ1-2; CDR3 protein: CASSTKGADYGYTF; CDR3 DNA: TGTGCCAGTAGTACAAAGGGGGCCGACTATGGCTACACCTTC
D gene: -; V gene: TRBV28; clone size: once; J gene: TRBJ1-2; CDR3 protein: CASIALGVNYGYTF; CDR3 DNA: TGTGCCAGCATCGCACTGGGCGTCAACTATGGCTACACCTTC
D gene: -; V gene: TRBV7-9; clone size: -; J gene: TRBJ2-7; CDR3 protein: CASRQGQNYEQYF; CDR3 DNA: TGTGCCAGCAGGCAAGGACAGAACTACGAGCAGTACTTC
D gene: -; V gene: TRBV7-2; clone size: -; J gene: TRBJ1-2; CDR3 protein: CASSYTPSTKYGYTF; CDR3 DNA: TGTGCCAGCAGCTACACACCTTCAACTAAATATGGCTACACCTTC
D gene: -; V gene: TRBV7-7; clone size: -; J gene: TRBJ2-3; CDR3 protein: CASSLGHDGDTQYF; CDR3 DNA: TGTGCTAGCAGCTTAGGGCACGATGGAGATACGCAGTATTTT
D gene: -; V gene: TRBV19; clone size: -; J gene: TRBJ1-4; CDR3 protein: CASSDRPMRQTNEKLFF; CDR3 DNA: TGTGCCAGTAGTGACAGGCCAATGCGGCAAACTAATGAAAAACTGTTTTTT
D gene: -; V gene: TRBV21-1; clone size: -; J gene: TRBJ1-4; CDR3 protein: CASSKGGTADEKLFF; CDR3 DNA: TGTGCCAGCAGCAAAGGTGGGACAGCCGATGAAAAACTGTTTTTT
D gene: TRBD2; V gene: TRBV19; clone size: -; J gene: TRBJ2-3; CDR3 protein: CASSTGGLAGPDTQYF; CDR3 DNA: TGTGCCAGTAGTACGGGGGGGCTAGCGGGGCCAGATACGCAGTATTTT
D gene: -; V gene: TRBV15; clone size: once; J gene: TRBJ2-5; CDR3 protein: CATSRTGRETQYF; CDR3 DNA: TGTGCCACCAGCAGGACAGGACGGGAGACCCAGTACTTC
D gene: TRBD2; V gene: TRBV5-1; clone size: -; J gene: TRBJ2-5; CDR3 protein: CASSYGGQETQYF; CDR3 DNA: TGCGCCAGCAGCTACGGGGGGCAAGAGACCCAGTACTTC
D gene: -; V gene: TRBV6-6; clone size: -; J gene: TRBJ1-1; CDR3 protein: CASSGTGIGGAFF; CDR3 DNA: TGTGCCAGCAGTGGGACTGGGATTGGTGGAGCTTTCTTT
D gene: TRBD1; V gene: TRBV7-9; clone size: -; J gene: TRBJ2-7; CDR3 protein: CASSADLRDRVFAEQYF; CDR3 DNA: TGTGCCAGCAGCGCTGACCTCCGGGACAGGGTATTCGCCGAGCAGTACTTC
D gene: -; V gene: TRBV5-4; clone size: -; J gene: TRBJ1-2; CDR3 protein: CASSLDGIGGYTF; CDR3 DNA: TGTGCCAGCAGCTTGGACGGGATCGGGGGCTACACCTTC
D gene: TRBD1; V gene: TRBV3-1/TRBV3-2; clone size: -; J gene: TRBJ2-7; CDR3 protein: CASSQGFGTAYEQYF; CDR3 DNA: TGTGCCAGCAGCCAAGGATTCGGGACAGCCTACGAGCAGTACTTC
D gene: -; V gene: TRBV9; clone size: -; J gene: TRBJ2-7; CDR3 protein: CASSVGGLGEQYF; CDR3 DNA: TGTGCCAGCAGCGTAGGAGGGCTCGGGGAGCAGTACTTC
D gene: TRBD1; V gene: TRBV6-5; clone size: -; J gene: TRBJ1-6; CDR3 protein: CASSYVGDSNSPLHF; CDR3 DNA: TGTGCCAGCAGTTACGTGGGGGACAGTAATTCACCCCTCCACTTT
D gene: -; V gene: TRBV19; clone size: -; J gene: TRBJ2-7; CDR3 protein: CASSMRTSYEQYF; CDR3 DNA: TGTGCCAGTAGTATGAGGACTTCCTACGAGCAGTACTTC
D gene: TRBD2; V gene: TRBV6-1; clone size: -; J gene: TRBJ2-7; CDR3 protein: CASSGITSIPGGGPYEQYF; CDR3 DNA: TGTGCCAGCAGTGGAATTACCTCCATCCCGGGGGGGGGTCCCTACGAGCAGTACTTC
D gene: TRBD1; V gene: TRBV29-1; clone size: -; J gene: TRBJ1-3; CDR3 protein: CSGGQGNTIYF; CDR3 DNA: TGCAGCGGGGGACAGGGAAACACCATATATTTT
D gene: TRBD1; V gene: TRBV19; clone size: -; J gene: TRBJ1-2; CDR3 protein: CASSVDRGGYGYTF; CDR3 DNA: TGTGCCAGTAGTGTCGACAGGGGAGGGTATGGCTACACCTTC
D gene: TRBD2; V gene: TRBV11-2; clone size: -; J gene: TRBJ2-7; CDR3 protein: CASSLGVGSGGAAYEQYF; CDR3 DNA: TGTGCCAGCAGCTTAGGAGTAGGTAGCGGGGGGGCGGCCTACGAGCAGTACTTC
D gene: TRBD1; V gene: TRBV6-5; clone size: -; J gene: TRBJ1-6; CDR3 protein: CASTPWTGDSPLHF; CDR3 DNA: TGTGCCAGCACCCCTTGGACAGGGGATTCACCCCTCCACTTT
D gene: TRBD1; V gene: TRBV7-9; clone size: -; J gene: TRBJ1-4; CDR3 protein: CASSSVDRGVEKLFF; CDR3 DNA: TGTGCCAGCAGCTCGGTCGACAGGGGGGTTGAAAAACTGTTTTTT
D gene: -; V gene: TRBV5-4; clone size: many; J gene: TRBJ1-5; CDR3 protein: CASSQQGSDQPQHF; CDR3 DNA: TGTGCCAGCAGCCAGCAAGGGAGTGATCAGCCCCAGCATTTT
D gene: -; V gene: TRBV6-6; clone size: -; J gene: TRBJ1-5; CDR3 protein: CASRHRDFDQPQHF; CDR3 DNA: TGTGCCAGCAGACACCGGGACTTCGATCAGCCCCAGCATTTT
D gene: -; V gene: TRBV13; clone size: few; J gene: TRBJ1-2; CDR3 protein: CASSRGQPNYGYTF; CDR3 DNA: TGTGCCAGCAGCAGAGGACAGCCTAACTATGGCTACACCTTC
D gene: TRBD1; V gene: TRBV6-5; clone size: few; J gene: TRBJ1-6; CDR3 protein: CASSQQGQNSPLHF; CDR3 DNA: TGTGCCAGCAGCCAACAGGGGCAAAATTCACCCCTCCACTTT
D gene: TRBD1; V gene: TRBV6-5; clone size: -; J gene: TRBJ2-7; CDR3 protein: CASRRDRAQHEQYF; CDR3 DNA: TGTGCCAGCAGACGAGACAGGGCTCAGCACGAGCAGTACTTC
D gene: TRBD2; V gene: TRBV11-2; clone size: -; J gene: TRBJ2-5; CDR3 protein: CASRQTGEGTKTQYF; CDR3 DNA: TGTGCCAGCAGGCAAACCGGGGAGGGCACGAAGACCCAGTACTTC
D gene: TRBD2; V gene: TRBV19; clone size: -; J gene: TRBJ2-3; CDR3 protein: CASSIGGGRTDTQYF; CDR3 DNA: TGTGCCAGTAGTATAGGCGGGGGACGCACAGATACGCAGTATTTT
D gene: TRBD1; V gene: TRBV30; clone size: -; J gene: TRBJ1-2; CDR3 protein: CAWDRQGGGYTF; CDR3 DNA: TGTGCCTGGGACCGACAGGGCGGAGGCTACACCTTC
D gene: -; V gene: TRBV4-2; clone size: -; J gene: TRBJ2-2; CDR3 protein: CASSQDQNTGELFF; CDR3 DNA: TGTGCCAGCAGCCAAGATCAGAACACCGGGGAGCTGTTTTTT
D gene: -; V gene: TRBV6-5; clone size: -; J gene: TRBJ1-1; CDR3 protein: CASTSTGNTEAFF; CDR3 DNA: TGTGCCAGCACCTCGACAGGGAACACTGAAGCTTTCTTT
D gene: TRBD2; V gene: TRBV3-1/TRBV3-2; clone size: medium-sized; J gene: TRBJ2-1; CDR3 protein: CATSLAGGSNEQFF; CDR3 DNA: TGTGCCACCTCCTTAGCGGGGGGATCCAATGAGCAGTTCTTC
D gene: -; V gene: TRBV14; clone size: -; J gene: TRBJ2-3; CDR3 protein: CASSLLQGRGDTQYF; CDR3 DNA: TGTGCCAGCAGCCTCCTACAAGGGAGAGGAGATACGCAGTATTTT
D gene: -; V gene: TRBV30; clone size: few; J gene: TRBJ1-5; CDR3 protein: CAWSRGFNQPQHF; CDR3 DNA: TGTGCCTGGAGCCGAGGTTTCAATCAGCCCCAGCATTTT
D gene: TRBD1; V gene: TRBV5-8; clone size: -; J gene: TRBJ1-5; CDR3 protein: CASTAGTGPVGNQPQHF; CDR3 DNA: TGTGCCAGCACGGCCGGGACAGGTCCGGTTGGCAATCAGCCCCAGCATTTT